This T cell receptor beta chain is from a study of T cell responses to AZD1222 COVID-19 vaccine. This CDR3 is built from 16 residues. CDR1 and CDR2 (germline): GTSNPN, SVGIG (reference sequence). V was pared by 2 bases and J by 4 bases, with 11 bases of the junction left unmatched. TCRdb's copy holds only in-frame clones and misses some; the assay was immunoSEQ multiplex PCR. The sample lists about 120,000 clones; approximately 90% were seen once. V gene TRBV30 combines with J gene TRBJ2-3; 8 bases align to TRBD2. The TCR originated in an adult who received the MenACWY meningococcal vaccine as a control. The specimen comprised peripheral blood, sampled 28 days after the second dose of the MenACWY control vaccine. In DNA, the CDR3 is TGTGCCTGGAGTCTATTGGCTAGCGGGTTAGCAGATACGCAGTATTTT. This translates into CAWSLLASGLADTQYF. Complete variable domain (other parts from reference TRBV30 and TRBJ2-3): SQTIHQWPATLVQPVGSPLSLECTVEGTSNPNLYWYRQAAGRGLQLLFYSVGIGQISSEVPQNLSASRPQDRQFILSSKKLLLSDSGFYLCAWSLLASGLADTQYFGPGTRLTVL.